This T cell receptor beta chain was sequenced during a study of shared clonotypes between healthy human individuals. As for the study in general: Participating donors consisted of a couple of women and a few men aged 18 to 49.

The CDR3 runs 12 residues. The germline V and J ends were trimmed by 6 bases and 2 bases, with 7 bases remaining between them. Germline loops: CDR1 MNHEY, CDR2 SMNVEV (reference sequence). In the sorted-subset replicate PCRs, 150 to 200 ng DNA, roughly 29,000 T cell genomes, was used. Produced via immunoSEQ multiplex PCR; TCRdb's table is partial and in-frame only. The table shows some 600,000 clones, with around 96% occurring only once. Positive CCR7 selection of CD45RO-negative cells yielded the naive CD8 cells, and terminally differentiated effector memory CD45RA+ cells were excluded. This receptor was identified in a woman in her 30s in good health. What was sequenced was naive CD8+ T cells sorted from blood. The chain employs TRBV27 and TRBJ1-2; D uncertain. As DNA, the CDR3 is TGTGCCAGCAGCCCCGGGAACTATGGCTACACCTTC. Protein product: CASSPGNYGYTF.